One sample yielded the 32 T cell receptor beta chains listed below, sequenced in a study of blood T cell repertoires in COVID-19. The method was immunoSEQ multiplex PCR; TCRdb's version includes in-frame clones alone and lacks a portion of them. This table holds roughly 70,000 clones, more than 85% found once. Sequencing was carried out using peripheral blood. Source of these receptors: a human donor with active COVID-19. The donor label of this sample is uncertain.

The chain has TRBV28 and TRBJ2-1, with 8 bases identical to TRBD2. CDR3 length: 16 amino acids. CDR1 MDHEN and CDR2 SYDVKM come from the germline V gene. With 4 bases clipped from V and 3 bases from J, the junction kept 8 bases outside the gene matches. CDR3 in amino acids: CASSSGGADLYNEQFF. The CDR3 DNA reads TGTGCCAGCAGTTCCGGGGGGGCGGACCTCTACAATGAGCAGTTCTTC. The complete variable domain, with remaining parts taken from reference TRBV28 and TRBJ2-1, reads DVKVTQSSRYLVKRTGEKVFLECVQDMDHENMFWYRQDPGLGLRLIYFSYDVKMKEKGDIPEGYSVSREKKERFSLILESASTNQTSMYLCASSSGGADLYNEQFFGPGTRLTVL.

CDR3 loop: CASSQPGQETSGNTIYF. The DNA for the CDR3 is TGCGCCAGCAGCCAACCCGGACAGGAGACCTCTGGAAACACCATATATTTT. The chain uses TRBV4-1 and TRBJ1-3; 7 bases agree with TRBD1. The CDR3 covers 17 residues. V trimming: 2 bases; J trimming: 0 bases; junction bases outside the gene matches: 7. CDR1 is MGHRA, CDR2 YSYEKL, per germline.

This clone was counted once. CDR3: CASSFSTAMKDGYTF. The CDR3 coding sequence is TGTGCCAGCAGCTTCTCGACAGCCATGAAGGATGGCTACACCTTC. The rearrangement links TRBV5-5 to TRBJ1-2, with a tentative D call TRBD1 (5 bases). Trimming left V 2 bases short and J 6 bases short, with 17 bases between. This CDR3 region has 15 residues. Germline assignment: CDR1 SGHKS and CDR2 YYEKEE (reference sequence).

This clone was observed once. The chain combines TRBV19 with TRBJ2-1; 11 nucleotides align to TRBD2. Germline trimming cut 8 bases from V and 5 bases from J; bases unmatched to any gene: 8. The CDR3 has 15 residues. The V gene's germline CDR1 is LNHDA and CDR2 SQIVND (reference sequence). CDR3 DNA sequence: TGTGCCAGTCGTGGTACTAGCGGGAGCAACAATGAGCAGTTCTTC. Its protein product is CASRGTSGSNNEQFF.

This chain joins TRBV6-2 or TRBV6-3 and TRBJ2-1, with TRBD2 matching 11 bases. The CDR3 contains 16 residues. Germline trimming cut 4 bases from V and 7 bases from J; bases unmatched to any gene: 9. Germline V gene lookup returns CDR1 MNHEY and CDR2 SVGEGT. The CDR3 sequence is CASSSHVAGGWNEQFF. The CDR3 DNA follows: TGTGCCAGCAGTTCCCACGTAGCGGGAGGGTGGAATGAGCAGTTCTTC.

This chain uses TRBV4-3 with TRBJ2-1; 14 nucleotides line up with TRBD2. The CDR3 sequence is 16 residues long. In germline, CDR1 is LGHNA, CDR2 YSLEER. The V segment lost 2 bases and the J segment 8 bases; nucleotides outside the gene matches: 5. The CDR3 region is CASSQQPGLAGDEQFF. DNA of the CDR3: TGCGCCAGCAGCCAACAACCGGGACTAGCGGGAGATGAGCAGTTCTTC.

The chain carries TRBV18 and TRBJ1-2, with TRBD1 matching 8 bases. The CDR3 consists of 15 residues. Germline loops: CDR1 KGHSH, CDR2 LQKENI. Losses at the gene ends were 3 bases for V and 6 bases for J; bases not matched to a gene: 9. Here the CDR3 reads CASSPTPTGDHGYTF. DNA for the CDR3: TGTGCCAGCTCACCTACTCCGACAGGGGACCATGGCTACACCTTC.

The chain joins TRBV6-2 or TRBV6-3 to TRBJ2-1; TRBD2 matches at 10 bases. The CDR3 is made up of 15 amino acids. The V segment lost 6 bases and the J segment 6 bases; nucleotides outside the gene matches: 8. The germline gives CDR1 MNHEY, CDR2 SVGEGT. The CDR3: CASSSGTSASNEQFF. The CDR3 DNA sequence: TGTGCCAGCAGCTCCGGGACTAGCGCCTCCAATGAGCAGTTCTTC.

This chain joins TRBV7-9 and TRBJ2-3, with 11 bases aligning to TRBD1. Germline V gene data show CDR1 as SEHNR and CDR2 as FQNEAQ (reference sequence). J gave up 5 bases and V 4 bases, and 5 bases lay outside the gene matches. This CDR3 has 15 residues. The CDR3 sequence is CASSWGQGEGDTQYF. DNA for the CDR3: TGTGCCAGCAGCTGGGGACAGGGGGAGGGAGATACGCAGTATTTT.

The CDR3 DNA reads as TGTGCCAGCTCACCAGTGGAGGCTCCCGTTGCCTACACCTTC. Translated: CASSPVEAPVAYTF. The chain employs TRBV18 and TRBJ1-2; D remains unclear. This CDR3 is built from 14 residues. The V end was cut by 2 bases, the J end by 10 bases, with 17 bases between. Germline CDR1 and CDR2: KGHSH and LQKENI. The complete variable domain, with remaining parts taken from reference TRBV18 and TRBJ1-2, reads NAGVMQNPRHLVRRRGQEARLRCSPMKGHSHVYWYRQLPEEGLKFMVYLQKENIIDESGMPKERFSAEFPKEGPSILRIQQVVRGDSAAYFCASSPVEAPVAYTFGSGTRLTVV.

V usage is TRBV4-1 and J usage is TRBJ1-5; TRBD1 is a possible D gene (5 bases). Germline CDR1 MGHRA, CDR2 YSYEKL. The CDR3 consists of 15 residues. Trimming stripped 0 bases from V and 5 bases from J, with 11 bases between. The CDR3 reads CASSQEVTGDQPQHF. CDR3 coding DNA: TGCGCCAGCAGCCAAGAGGTTACAGGAGATCAGCCCCAGCATTTT.

The gene calls are TRBV28 and TRBJ2-1; 10 bases match TRBD2. This CDR3 is built from 15 residues. Trimming cost V 6 bases and J 4 bases; bases outside gene matches: 6. The germline V gene encodes CDR1 MDHEN and CDR2 SYDVKM. The chain's CDR3 is CASRSAGGGYNEQFF. The CDR3, as DNA: TGTGCCAGCAGATCAGCGGGAGGGGGTTACAATGAGCAGTTCTTC.

The genes are TRBV18 and TRBJ2-7; 9 nucleotides agree with TRBD1. The CDR3 is 15 amino acids. Germline V gene lookup returns CDR1 KGHSH and CDR2 LQKENI. Trimming cost V 0 bases and J 2 bases; bases outside gene matches: 2. CDR3 coding DNA: TGTGCCAGCTCACCACCGGGACAGGGTACCTACGAGCAGTACTTC. This gives the protein CASSPPGQGTYEQYF.

The chain employs TRBV25-1 and TRBJ2-7; TRBD1 agrees at 7 bases. This CDR3 is built from 13 residues. The germline gives CDR1 MGHDK, CDR2 SYGVNS. Trimming removed 7 bases from V and 4 bases from J; junction bases left unmatched: 7. CDR3 in amino acids: CASTPRQGYEQYF. The CDR3 nucleotides read TGTGCCAGCACACCGAGACAGGGTTACGAGCAGTACTTC.

This chain links TRBV19 with TRBJ1-2; weak D call: TRBD1 (5 bases). Trimming left V 6 bases short and J 3 bases short, with 11 bases between. This CDR3 region has 13 residues. The germline gives CDR1 LNHDA, CDR2 SQIVND (reference sequence). For the CDR3, the DNA is TGTGCCAGTAGCCCCGACAGCTACTATGGCTACACCTTC. Its translation is CASSPDSYYGYTF.

The V gene is TRBV11-2, the J gene TRBJ2-7; the D gene is possibly TRBD1 (6 bases). Looked up from germline, CDR1 is SGHAT and CDR2 is FQNNGV. The CDR3 sequence is 13 residues long. Trimming pared 5 bases from V and 4 bases from J, leaving 12 bases between. Here the CDR3 DNA reads TGTGCCAGCAGCCCCAGGGGAAGGTACGAGCAGTACTTC. Its translation: CASSPRGRYEQYF.

V is TRBV14 and J is TRBJ2-1, with a possible D match to TRBD1 (6 bases). Trimming left V 1 base short and J 5 bases short, with 12 bases between. Germline V gene data show CDR1 as SGHDN and CDR2 as FVKESK. The CDR3 has 15 amino acids. The chain's CDR3 is CASSQGQGPHNEQFF. The DNA of the CDR3 is TGTGCCAGCAGCCAAGGGCAGGGGCCCCACAATGAGCAGTTCTTC. The whole variable domain, remainder taken from reference TRBV14 and TRBJ2-1, is EAGVTQFPSHSVIEKGQTVTLRCDPISGHDNLYWYRRVMGKEIKFLLHFVKESKQDESGMPNNRFLAERTGGTYSTLKVQPAELEDSGVYFCASSQGQGPHNEQFFGPGTRLTVL.

The chain is built from TRBV19 and TRBJ2-7; a possible D gene is TRBD1 (6 bases). The CDR3 is 16 amino acids. Trimming took off 5 bases at V and 2 bases at J, with 19 bases between the two ends. The germline CDR1 and CDR2 sequences are LNHDA and SQIVND (reference sequence). The CDR3 DNA follows: TGTGCCAGTAGTCCTCGGACAGACCCAACTACCTACGAGCAGTACTTC. It encodes CASSPRTDPTTYEQYF.

The chain couples TRBV19 to TRBJ2-1; 7 bases are a match to TRBD1. V lost 3 bases, J lost 5 bases, and 16 bases stayed unmatched. The germline CDR1 and CDR2 sequences are LNHDA and SQIVND (reference sequence). The CDR3 runs to 18 residues. The CDR3, as DNA: TGTGCCAGTAGTATTCTTAGATCCGGGACAGCGACCCACAATGAGCAGTTCTTC. Protein product: CASSILRSGTATHNEQFF.

The rearrangement links TRBV24-1 to TRBJ1-5, with 7 nucleotides matching TRBD1. There are 17 residues in the CDR3. Germline CDR1 KGHDR, CDR2 SFDVKD. V gave up 4 bases and J gave up 1 base; unmatched junction bases: 9. The CDR3 sequence: CATSDPKTGLSNQPQHF. The CDR3 bases are TGTGCCACCAGTGACCCAAAGACAGGGTTAAGCAATCAGCCCCAGCATTTT.

This clone was seen more than once but under ten times. The chain links TRBV28 to TRBJ2-3, with TRBD2 identical over 12 bases. The CDR3 extends over 18 amino acids. Looked up from germline, CDR1 is MDHEN and CDR2 is SYDVKM. V lost 5 bases and J lost 1; bases outside the gene matches: 10. CDR3 sequence (DNA): TGTGCCAGCAGTCCCGCTAGCGGGAGGGCAAGGGGCACAGATACGCAGTATTTT. This gives the protein CASSPASGRARGTDTQYF.

The chain carries TRBV10-3 and TRBJ1-5; unclear D gene. Germline V gene lookup returns CDR1 ENHRY and CDR2 SYGVKD. The CDR3 length is 14 residues. V shed 5 bases and J shed 0 bases, with 8 bases lying between them. The CDR3 sequence: CAISFGDSNQPQHF. DNA for the CDR3: TGTGCCATCAGTTTTGGAGATAGCAATCAGCCCCAGCATTTT.

CDR3 sequence reads: CASSDRGSQDPQYF. In nucleotides, the CDR3 is TGTGCCAGCAGTGACAGAGGGTCCCAGGACCCGCAGTATTTT. This chain links TRBV6-4 with TRBJ2-3, with D perhaps TRBD2 (5 bases). The CDR3 is 14 amino acids. The germline V gene encodes CDR1 MRHNA and CDR2 SNTAGT. The V and J ends lost 2 bases and 10 bases respectively, with 16 bases between them.

The chain employs TRBV12-5 and TRBJ2-3; TRBD2 matches at 8 bases. V gave up 0 bases and J gave up 6 bases; unmatched junction bases: 11. The CDR3 spans 17 residues. Per germline, CDR1 LGHNT and CDR2 FRNRAP. CDR3: CASGLVSTSGAYDTQYF. CDR3 coding DNA: TGTGCTAGTGGTTTGGTAAGCACTAGCGGTGCCTATGATACGCAGTATTTT.

This CDR3 is CASSYRDTRETQYF. Here the CDR3 DNA reads TGTGCCAGCAGCTACCGGGACACCCGAGAGACCCAGTACTTC. The chain joins TRBV7-8 to TRBJ2-5, with D possibly matching TRBD1 (6 bases). The CDR3 consists of 14 residues. CDR1 is SGHVS and CDR2 is FQNEAQ in the germline V gene. V lost 4 bases, J lost 4 bases, and 13 bases lay in between.

The V and J genes are TRBV28 and TRBJ1-5; D gene ambiguous. This CDR3 contains 13 residues. The germline V and J ends were trimmed by 7 bases and 5 bases, with 12 bases remaining between them. Germline V CDR1 and CDR2: MDHEN, SYDVKM. CDR3 in amino acids: CASTAPPYQPQHF. As DNA, the CDR3 is TGTGCCAGCACCGCGCCCCCCTATCAGCCCCAGCATTTT. The full variable domain, completed using reference TRBV28 and TRBJ1-5, is DVKVTQSSRYLVKRTGEKVFLECVQDMDHENMFWYRQDPGLGLRLIYFSYDVKMKEKGDIPEGYSVSREKKERFSLILESASTNQTSMYLCASTAPPYQPQHFGDGTRLSIL.

This sequence joins TRBV24-1 and TRBJ2-5; the match to TRBD1 covers 10 bases. The junction had 9 bases not matched to a gene; V was cut back by 4 bases and J by 5 bases. CDR3 length equals 16 residues. Per germline, CDR1 KGHDR and CDR2 SFDVKD. CDR3 bases: TGTGCCACCAGTGACCATCCGGGACAGGGGTGGGAGACCCAGTACTTC. It translates to CATSDHPGQGWETQYF.

The J gene is TRBJ1-1, the V gene TRBV4-2; 9 nucleotides agree with TRBD1. Germline loops: CDR1 LGHNA, CDR2 YNFKEQ. CDR3 size: 14 residues. V was clipped by 6 bases and J by 6 bases; unmatched bases: 8. The CDR3 protein is CASSSDRGSPEAFF. The CDR3 DNA reads TGTGCCAGCAGTTCGGACAGGGGATCCCCTGAAGCTTTCTTT.

The CDR3 bases are TGTGCCAGCAGCCCGGACAGGAACTATGGCTACACCTTC. It codes for CASSPDRNYGYTF. The chain recombines TRBV7-3 with TRBJ1-2, with 7 bases that match TRBD1. CDR3 size: 13 residues. Germline loops: CDR1 SGHTA, CDR2 FQGTGA. The ends lost 5 bases at V and 2 bases at J; junction bases unmatched: 2.

As concerns this clone: The junction does not match germline at one end; this may be a read error. The V gene is TRBV7-6, the J gene TRBJ2-7; 8 bases are shared with TRBD2. From germline, CDR1 is SGHVS and CDR2 FNYEAQ. This CDR3 is 15 amino acids long. The CDR3 spells CASSRGTSKSFEQYF. The CDR3 region has the DNA TGTGCCAGCAGCCGAGGGACTAGTAAGTCCTTCGAGCAGTACTTC. Filled out from reference TRBV7-6 and TRBJ2-7, the complete variable domain reads GAGVSQSPRYKVTKRGQDVALRCDPISGHVSLYWYRQALGQGPEFLTYFNYEAQQDKSGLPNDRFSAERPEGSISTLTIQRTEQRDSAMYRCASSRGTSKSFEQYFGPGTRLTVT.

The chain has TRBV6-4 and TRBJ2-1, with 10 bases matching TRBD2. V lost 4 bases to trimming and J lost 9 bases; unmatched junction nucleotides: 18. The CDR3 loop spans 18 amino acids. Germline assignment: CDR1 MRHNA and CDR2 SNTAGT. The CDR3: CASSVLLSSGSSSVEQFF. In nucleotides, the CDR3 is TGTGCCAGCAGTGTCTTATTGTCTAGCGGGAGTTCGTCGGTTGAGCAGTTCTTC.

For the CDR3, the DNA is TGTGCCAGCAGCACCCAAGTGGGACAGGGGGTTGTAGATGAGCAGTTCTTC. This gives the protein CASSTQVGQGVVDEQFF. The rearrangement links TRBV21-1 to TRBJ2-1; the DNA was not used to check the table's D call, TRBD1. TRBV21-1 constitutes a pseudogene. CDR3 length equals 17 residues.